This T cell receptor (beta chain) was recovered during a study of blood T cell repertoires in COVID-19 (dated by TCRdb to about 2020). Looking at the study overall: Samples from collaborators originated in the United States, Italy and Spain and spanned both the acute and convalescent phases of COVID-19. The prospective study material was composed of cDNA or gDNA derived from T cells, B-cell-depleted T cells, or PBMCs. The dataset comprised deeply sampled blood TCRbeta repertoires from subjects exposed to, actively infected with, or recovered from COVID-19. The repertoires were released in a freely available public database meant as a resource for research on the immune response to SARS-CoV-2. Samples came from the ongoing ImmuneRACE study (first 160 participants) plus 1,254 subjects from 6 global collaborators. The sample metadata nearly always contained a de-identified subject ID, COVID-19 status, age in years and sex. HLA class I and class II types, where available, came from metadata supplied by the sample provider rather than from assay-based typing. The paper's findings and limits, for the study overall: Clinical and demographic metadata were provided uncurated, with the amount varying by source and participant.

The CDR3 measures 16 amino acids from cysteine to phenylalanine. Just CDR3 DNA is preserved here, 48 bases in frame from base 1. V and J are truncated by 3 bases and 4 bases respectively, leaving an intervening sequence of 16 bases. CDR1 SGHAT and CDR2 FQNNGV were looked up in the germline V gene. Concerning this clone: No cognate antigen has been identified for it. No quality values exist for individual bases; no much larger clone is one base distant.

Each collaborating institution followed its own protocols to collect whole blood in K2EDTA tubes. For TCRbeta analysis, collaborators shipped samples in one of three forms: frozen whole blood, isolated PBMCs, or DNA extracted from either of those sample types. The immunoSEQ Assay, a bias-controlled multiplex PCR, was used to amplify TCRbeta CDR3 regions from genomic DNA. Per the original workflow: Within the assay, amplification of reference gene primers was used to estimate how many nucleated cells each sample contained. To quantify the absolute abundance of each unique TCRbeta CDR3 rearrangement, sequence reads were collapsed and filtered. For each sample, productive Simpson clonality was calculated by taking the square root of Simpson's diversity index across productive rearrangements. The immuneACCESS repertoire file appears here via TCRdb, limited to in-frame rearrangements. These files lack a portion of the clones; in checked studies, under half of the deficit traces to unresolved V genes, and the cause of the others is not known. The V and J calls and clone size come from that table; D and trimming were worked out from the DNA. For this sample there are some 72,000 clones; around nine tenths appear just once. The ten largest clonotypes hold just under 0.6% of the sample.

The sequencing sample was made of peripheral blood. This TCR was recovered from a man aged 55 to 70 with acute or convalescent COVID-19. Recombination connected TRBV11-2 to TRBJ1-3, with the identity of the D gene unclear. For the CDR3, the sequence is CASSFEVRVTGNTIYF. Read as DNA, the sequence is TGTGCCAGCAGCTTTGAAGTCCGGGTAACAGGAAACACCATATATTTT.